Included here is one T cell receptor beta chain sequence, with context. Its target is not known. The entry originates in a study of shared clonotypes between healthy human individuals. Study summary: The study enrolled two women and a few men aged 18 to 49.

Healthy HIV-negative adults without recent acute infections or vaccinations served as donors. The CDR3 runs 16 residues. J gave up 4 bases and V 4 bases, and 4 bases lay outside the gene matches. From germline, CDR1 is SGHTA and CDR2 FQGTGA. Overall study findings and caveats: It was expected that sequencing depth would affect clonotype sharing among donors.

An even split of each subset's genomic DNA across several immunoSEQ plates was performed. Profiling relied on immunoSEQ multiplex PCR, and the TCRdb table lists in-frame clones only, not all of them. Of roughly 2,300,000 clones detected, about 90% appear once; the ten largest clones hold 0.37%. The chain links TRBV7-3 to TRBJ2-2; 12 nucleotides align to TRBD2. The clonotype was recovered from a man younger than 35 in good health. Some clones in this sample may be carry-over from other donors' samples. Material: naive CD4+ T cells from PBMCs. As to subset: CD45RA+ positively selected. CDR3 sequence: CASSSGGLAGTGELFF. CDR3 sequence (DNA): TGTGCCAGCAGCTCTGGGGGACTAGCGGGCACCGGGGAGCTGTTTTTT.